This record covers a single T cell receptor (beta chain). What it recognizes is unknown. Peripheral blood came from all dose cohorts at three timepoints. This CDR3 comprises 16 residues. The trim removed 4 bases at V and 2 bases at J, leaving 9 bases unmatched. Germline V gene sequence: CDR1 SGDLS, CDR2 YYNGEE. TCRdb's table, derived via immunoSEQ multiplex PCR, lists solely in-frame clones and lacks some. The repertoire holds about 80,000 clones, with 80% to 90% as singletons. This sample stems from a study of OX40 agonist ivuxolimab in advanced cancers. In the study overall: People in dose escalation had one of these cancers: hepatocellular carcinoma, melanoma, renal cell or head and neck cancer. Study results and limitations: Specificity for antigen went undetermined in the expanded peripheral T cells. In the 0.1 to 3.0 mg/kg range, CD4+ and CD8+ blood T cells had expanded clonally by week 6.

The chain joins TRBV9 to TRBJ2-7; 10 bases are shared with TRBD2. The material was CD4+ or CD8+ T cells sorted from blood, obtained in a trial of the OX40 agonist ivuxolimab. The source of this sequence is an adult with an advanced solid tumor such as melanoma, head and neck, liver or kidney cancer. The CDR3 reads CASSPTLAGPTYEQYF. CDR3 in DNA: TGTGCCAGCAGCCCCACACTAGCGGGACCGACCTACGAGCAGTACTTC. Full variable domain (missing parts from reference TRBV9 and TRBJ2-7): DSGVTQTPKHLITATGQRVTLRCSPRSGDLSVYWYQQSLDQGLQFLIQYYNGEERAKGNILERFSAQQFPDLHSELNLSSLELGDSALYFCASSPTLAGPTYEQYFGPGTRLTVT.